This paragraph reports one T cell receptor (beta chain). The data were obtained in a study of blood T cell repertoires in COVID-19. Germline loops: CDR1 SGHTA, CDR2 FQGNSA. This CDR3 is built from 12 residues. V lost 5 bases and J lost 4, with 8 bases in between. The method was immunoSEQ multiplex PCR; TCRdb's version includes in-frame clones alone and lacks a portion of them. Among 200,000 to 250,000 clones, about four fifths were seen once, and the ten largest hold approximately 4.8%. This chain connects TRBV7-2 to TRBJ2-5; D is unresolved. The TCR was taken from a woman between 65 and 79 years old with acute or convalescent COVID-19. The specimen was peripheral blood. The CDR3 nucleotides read TGTGCCAGCAGCCGCCTCGGAGAGACCCAGTACTTC. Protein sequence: CASSRLGETQYF.